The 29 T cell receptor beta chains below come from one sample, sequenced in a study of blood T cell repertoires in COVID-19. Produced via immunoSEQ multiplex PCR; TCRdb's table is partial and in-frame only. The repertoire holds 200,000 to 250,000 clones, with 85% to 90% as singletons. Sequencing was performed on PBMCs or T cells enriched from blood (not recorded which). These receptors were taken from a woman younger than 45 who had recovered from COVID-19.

The CDR3 nucleotides are TGTGCCAGCTCCTCCAGGACAGGTTCTAACACTGAAGCTTTCTTT. Translating gives CASSSRTGSNTEAFF. The chain joins TRBV18 to TRBJ1-1; 7 bases are a match to TRBD1. The ends lost 6 bases at V and 2 bases at J; junction bases unmatched: 9. This CDR3 has 15 residues. Germline CDR1 reads KGHSH; CDR2 reads LQKENI.

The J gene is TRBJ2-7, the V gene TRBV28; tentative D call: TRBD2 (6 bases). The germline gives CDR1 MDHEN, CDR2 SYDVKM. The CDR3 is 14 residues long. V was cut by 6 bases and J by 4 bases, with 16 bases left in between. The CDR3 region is CASRSGRGIYEQYF. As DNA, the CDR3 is TGTGCCAGCAGGTCAGGCCGCGGGATTTACGAGCAGTACTTC.

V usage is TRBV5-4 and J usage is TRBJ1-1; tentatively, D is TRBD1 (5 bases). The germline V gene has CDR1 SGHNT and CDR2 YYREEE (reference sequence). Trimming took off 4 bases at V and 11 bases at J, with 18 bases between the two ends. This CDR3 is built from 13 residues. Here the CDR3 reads CASSLGTTGGAFF. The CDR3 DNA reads TGTGCCAGCAGCCTGGGGACCACCGGAGGGGCTTTCTTT. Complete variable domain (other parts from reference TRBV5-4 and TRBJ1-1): ETGVTQSPTHLIKTRGQQVTLRCSSQSGHNTVSWYQQALGQGPQFIFQYYREEENGRGNFPPRFSGLQFPNYSSELNVNALELDDSALYLCASSLGTTGGAFFGQGTRLTVV.

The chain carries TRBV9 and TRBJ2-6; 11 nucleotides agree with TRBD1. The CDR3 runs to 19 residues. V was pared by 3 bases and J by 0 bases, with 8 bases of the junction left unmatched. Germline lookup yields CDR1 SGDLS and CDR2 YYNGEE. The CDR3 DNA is TGTGCCAGCAGCGGCCGGGACAGGGGGTCGCTCTCTGGGGCCAACGTCCTGACTTTC. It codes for CASSGRDRGSLSGANVLTF.

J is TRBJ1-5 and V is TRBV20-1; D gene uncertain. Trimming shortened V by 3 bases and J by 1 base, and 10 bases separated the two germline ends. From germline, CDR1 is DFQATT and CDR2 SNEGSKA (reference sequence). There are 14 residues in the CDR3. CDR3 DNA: TGCAGTGCTAGTGCAGGCACCAGCAATCAGCCCCAGCATTTT. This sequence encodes CSASAGTSNQPQHF.

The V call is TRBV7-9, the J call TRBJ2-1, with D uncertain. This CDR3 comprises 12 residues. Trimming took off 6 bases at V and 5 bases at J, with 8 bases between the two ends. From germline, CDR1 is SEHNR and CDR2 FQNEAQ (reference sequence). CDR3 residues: CASSGRDNEQFF. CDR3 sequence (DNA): TGTGCCAGCAGTGGCCGGGACAATGAGCAGTTCTTC.

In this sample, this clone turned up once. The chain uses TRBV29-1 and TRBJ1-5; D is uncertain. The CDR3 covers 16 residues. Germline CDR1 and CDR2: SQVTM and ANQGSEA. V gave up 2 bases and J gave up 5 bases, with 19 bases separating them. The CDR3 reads CSVEIGLTLEDQPQHF. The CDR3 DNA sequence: TGCAGCGTTGAAATTGGCTTAACCCTAGAAGATCAGCCCCAGCATTTT.

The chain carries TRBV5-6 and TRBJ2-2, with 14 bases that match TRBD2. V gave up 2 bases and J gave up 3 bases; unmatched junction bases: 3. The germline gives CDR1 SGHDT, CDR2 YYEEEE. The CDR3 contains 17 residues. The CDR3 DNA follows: TGTGCCAGCAGCTTTGTGGGACTAGCGGGGGACACCGGGGAGCTGTTTTTT. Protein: CASSFVGLAGDTGELFF. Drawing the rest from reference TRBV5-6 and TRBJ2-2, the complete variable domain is DAGVTQSPTHLIKTRGQQVTLRCSPKSGHDTVSWYQQALGQGPQFIFQYYEEEERQRGNFPDRFSGHQFPNYSSELNVNALLLGDSALYLCASSFVGLAGDTGELFFGEGSRLTVL.

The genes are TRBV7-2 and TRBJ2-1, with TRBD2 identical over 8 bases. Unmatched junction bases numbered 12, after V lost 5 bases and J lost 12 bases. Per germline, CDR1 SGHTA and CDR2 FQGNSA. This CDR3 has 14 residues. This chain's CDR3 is CASSPSGGASRQFF. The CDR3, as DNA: TGTGCCAGCAGCCCATCCGGGGGGGCTAGTAGGCAGTTCTTC.

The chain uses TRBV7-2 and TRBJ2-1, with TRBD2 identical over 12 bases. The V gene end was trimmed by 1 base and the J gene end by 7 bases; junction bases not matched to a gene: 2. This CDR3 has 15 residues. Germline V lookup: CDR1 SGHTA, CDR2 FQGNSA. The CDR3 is CASSLGLAGGNEQFF. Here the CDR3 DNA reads TGTGCCAGCAGCTTAGGTCTAGCGGGAGGGAATGAGCAGTTCTTC.

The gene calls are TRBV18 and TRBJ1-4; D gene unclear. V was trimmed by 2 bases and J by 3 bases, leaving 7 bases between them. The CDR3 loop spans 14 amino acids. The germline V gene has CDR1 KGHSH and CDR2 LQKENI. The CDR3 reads CASSPGRANEKLFF. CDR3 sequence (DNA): TGTGCCAGCTCACCAGGGCGGGCTAATGAAAAACTGTTTTTT.

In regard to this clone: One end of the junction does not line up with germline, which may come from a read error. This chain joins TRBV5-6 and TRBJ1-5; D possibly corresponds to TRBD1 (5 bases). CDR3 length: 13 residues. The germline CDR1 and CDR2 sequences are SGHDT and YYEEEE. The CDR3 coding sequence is TGTGCCAGCAGCTCGGGGGGGTTAAAGCCCCAACATTTT. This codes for CASSSGGLKPQHF.

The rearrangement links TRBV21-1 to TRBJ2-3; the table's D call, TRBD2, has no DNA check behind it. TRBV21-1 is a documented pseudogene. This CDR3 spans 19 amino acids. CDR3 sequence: CASSKTPVGGRGDTDTQYF. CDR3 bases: TGTGCCAGCAGCAAAACTCCCGTGGGCGGGAGGGGGGACACAGATACGCAGTATTTT.

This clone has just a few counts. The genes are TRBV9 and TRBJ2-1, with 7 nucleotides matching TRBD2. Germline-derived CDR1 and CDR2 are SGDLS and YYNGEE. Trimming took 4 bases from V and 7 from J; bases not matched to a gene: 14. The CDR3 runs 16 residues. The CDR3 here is CASSPRLAPTSNEQFF. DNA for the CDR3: TGTGCCAGCAGCCCGCGACTAGCCCCTACGAGTAATGAGCAGTTCTTC.

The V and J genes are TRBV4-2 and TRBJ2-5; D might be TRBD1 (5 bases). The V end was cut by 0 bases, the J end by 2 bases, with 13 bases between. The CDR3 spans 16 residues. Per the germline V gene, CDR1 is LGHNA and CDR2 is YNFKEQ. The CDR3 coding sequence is TGTGCCAGCAGCCAAGATCCTGGGCAGGGACAAGAGACCCAGTACTTC. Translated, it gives CASSQDPGQGQETQYF.

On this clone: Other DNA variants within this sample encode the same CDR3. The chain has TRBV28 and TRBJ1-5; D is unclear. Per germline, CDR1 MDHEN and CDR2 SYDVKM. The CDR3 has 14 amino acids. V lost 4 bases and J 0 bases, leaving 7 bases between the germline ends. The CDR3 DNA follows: TGTGCCAGCAGTTCGGGAGGTAGCAATCAGCCCCAGCATTTT. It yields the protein CASSSGGSNQPQHF.

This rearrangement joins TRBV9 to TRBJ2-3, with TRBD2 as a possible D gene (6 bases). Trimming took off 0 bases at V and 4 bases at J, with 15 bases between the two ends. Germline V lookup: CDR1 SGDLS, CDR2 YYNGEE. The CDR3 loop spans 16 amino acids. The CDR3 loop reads CASSVASGEPADTQYF. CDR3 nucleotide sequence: TGTGCCAGCAGCGTAGCCTCGGGGGAGCCTGCAGATACGCAGTATTTT.

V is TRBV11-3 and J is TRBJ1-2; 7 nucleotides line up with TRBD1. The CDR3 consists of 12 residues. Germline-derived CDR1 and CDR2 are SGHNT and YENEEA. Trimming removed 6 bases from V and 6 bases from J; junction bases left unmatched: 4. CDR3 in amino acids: CASSRGGNGYTF. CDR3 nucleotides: TGTGCCAGCAGTCGAGGGGGCAATGGCTACACCTTC.

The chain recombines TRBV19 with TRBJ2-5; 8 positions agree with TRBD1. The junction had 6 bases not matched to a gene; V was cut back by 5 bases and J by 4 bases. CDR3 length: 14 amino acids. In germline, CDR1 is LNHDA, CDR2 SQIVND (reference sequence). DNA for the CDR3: TGTGCCAGTAGTCTGGGAACAGGGGGAGAGACCCAGTACTTC. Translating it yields CASSLGTGGETQYF.

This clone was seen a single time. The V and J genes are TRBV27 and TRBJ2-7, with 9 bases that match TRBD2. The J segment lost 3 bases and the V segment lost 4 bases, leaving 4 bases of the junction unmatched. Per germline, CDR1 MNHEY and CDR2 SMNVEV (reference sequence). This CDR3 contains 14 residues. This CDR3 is CASSSGTSFYEQYF. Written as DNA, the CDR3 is TGTGCCAGCAGTTCCGGGACTAGCTTCTACGAGCAGTACTTC.

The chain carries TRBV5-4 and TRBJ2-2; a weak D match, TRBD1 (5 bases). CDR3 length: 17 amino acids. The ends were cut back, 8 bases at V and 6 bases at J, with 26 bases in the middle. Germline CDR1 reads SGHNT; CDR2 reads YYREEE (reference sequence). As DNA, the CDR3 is TGTGCCAGTAGTAAGGGGTCGTTAGGTTATGTGGCCGGGGAGCTGTTTTTT. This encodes CASSKGSLGYVAGELFF.

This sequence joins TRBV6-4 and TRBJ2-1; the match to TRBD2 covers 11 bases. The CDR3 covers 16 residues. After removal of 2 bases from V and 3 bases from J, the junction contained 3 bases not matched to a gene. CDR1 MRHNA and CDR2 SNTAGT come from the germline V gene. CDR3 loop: CASSDLGLADYNEQFF. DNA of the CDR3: TGTGCCAGCAGTGACCTGGGACTAGCGGACTACAATGAGCAGTTCTTC.

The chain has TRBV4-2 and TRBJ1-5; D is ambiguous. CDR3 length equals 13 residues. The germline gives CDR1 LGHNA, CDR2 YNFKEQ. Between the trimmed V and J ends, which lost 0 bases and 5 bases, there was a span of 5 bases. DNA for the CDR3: TGTGCCAGCAGCCAAGATCAGGATCAGCCCCAGCATTTT. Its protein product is CASSQDQDQPQHF.

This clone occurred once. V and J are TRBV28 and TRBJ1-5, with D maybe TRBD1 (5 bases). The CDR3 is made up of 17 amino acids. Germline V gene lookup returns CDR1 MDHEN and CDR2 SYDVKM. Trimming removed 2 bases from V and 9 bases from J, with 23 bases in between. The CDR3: CASSLVFVRTQRAPQHF. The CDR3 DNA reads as TGTGCCAGCAGTTTAGTTTTTGTCCGGACACAACGGGCGCCCCAGCATTTT.

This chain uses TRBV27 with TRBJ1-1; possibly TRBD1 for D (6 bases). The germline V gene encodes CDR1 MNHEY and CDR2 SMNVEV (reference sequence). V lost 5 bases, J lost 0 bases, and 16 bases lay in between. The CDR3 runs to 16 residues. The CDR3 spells CASSPQSGTLNTEAFF. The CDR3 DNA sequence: TGTGCCAGCAGTCCACAATCCGGGACACTGAACACTGAAGCTTTCTTT.

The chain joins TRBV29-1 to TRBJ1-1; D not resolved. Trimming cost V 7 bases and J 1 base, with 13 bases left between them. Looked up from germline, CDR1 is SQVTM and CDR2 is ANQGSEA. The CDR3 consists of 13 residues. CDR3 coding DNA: TGCAGCGCCCCTCGAGGCGAGAACACTGAAGCTTTCTTT. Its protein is CSAPRGENTEAFF.

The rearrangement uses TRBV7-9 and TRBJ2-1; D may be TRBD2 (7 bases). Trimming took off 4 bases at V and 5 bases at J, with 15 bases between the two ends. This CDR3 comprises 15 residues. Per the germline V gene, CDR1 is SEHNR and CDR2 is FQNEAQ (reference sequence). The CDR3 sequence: CASSYREGGHNEQFF. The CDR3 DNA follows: TGTGCCAGCAGCTATAGAGAGGGGGGGCACAATGAGCAGTTCTTC.

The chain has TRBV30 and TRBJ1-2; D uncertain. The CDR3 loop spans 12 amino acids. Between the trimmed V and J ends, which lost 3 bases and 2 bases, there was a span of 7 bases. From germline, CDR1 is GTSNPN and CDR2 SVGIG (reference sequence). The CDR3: CAWRAGNYGYTF. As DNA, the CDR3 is TGTGCCTGGAGGGCGGGAAACTATGGCTACACCTTC.

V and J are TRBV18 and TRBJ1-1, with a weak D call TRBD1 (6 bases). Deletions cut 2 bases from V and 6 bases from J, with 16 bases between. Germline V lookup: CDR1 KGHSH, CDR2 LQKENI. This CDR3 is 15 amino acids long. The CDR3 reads CASSPGAGHPSEAFF. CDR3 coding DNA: TGTGCCAGCTCACCAGGAGCGGGACACCCTTCTGAAGCTTTCTTT.